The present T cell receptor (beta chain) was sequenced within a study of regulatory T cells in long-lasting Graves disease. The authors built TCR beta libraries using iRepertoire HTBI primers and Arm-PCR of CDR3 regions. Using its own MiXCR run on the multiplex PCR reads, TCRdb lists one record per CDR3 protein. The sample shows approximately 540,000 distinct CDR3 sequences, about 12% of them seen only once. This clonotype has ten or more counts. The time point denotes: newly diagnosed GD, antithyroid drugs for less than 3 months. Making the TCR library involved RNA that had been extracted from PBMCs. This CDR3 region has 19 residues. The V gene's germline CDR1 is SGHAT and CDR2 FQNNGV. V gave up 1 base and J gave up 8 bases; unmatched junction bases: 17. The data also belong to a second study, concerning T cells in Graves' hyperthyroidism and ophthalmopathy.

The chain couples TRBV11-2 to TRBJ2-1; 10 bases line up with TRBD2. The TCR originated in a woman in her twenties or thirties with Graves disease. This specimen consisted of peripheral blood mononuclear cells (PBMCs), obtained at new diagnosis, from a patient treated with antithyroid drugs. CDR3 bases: TGTGCCAGCAGCTTAGGTGGAGCGGCTAGCGGGAGAATGAGGGATGAGCAGTTCTTC. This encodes CASSLGGAASGRMRDEQFF.